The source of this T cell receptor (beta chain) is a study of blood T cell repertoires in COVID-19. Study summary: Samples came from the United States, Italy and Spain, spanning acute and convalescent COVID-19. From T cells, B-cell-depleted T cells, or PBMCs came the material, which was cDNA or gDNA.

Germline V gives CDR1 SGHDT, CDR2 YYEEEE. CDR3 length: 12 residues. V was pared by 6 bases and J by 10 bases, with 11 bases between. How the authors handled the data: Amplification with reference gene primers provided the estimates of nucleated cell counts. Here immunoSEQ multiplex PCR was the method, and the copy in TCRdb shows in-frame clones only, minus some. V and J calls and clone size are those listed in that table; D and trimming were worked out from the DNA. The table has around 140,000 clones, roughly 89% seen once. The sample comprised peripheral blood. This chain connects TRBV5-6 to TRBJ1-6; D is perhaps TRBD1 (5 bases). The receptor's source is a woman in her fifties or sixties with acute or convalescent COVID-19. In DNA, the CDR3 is TGTGCCAGCATGGGAGGGGAATCACCCCTCCACTTT. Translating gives CASMGGESPLHF.